This TCR beta chain originates from a study of blood T cell repertoires in COVID-19 (dated by TCRdb to 2019 to 2021). Looking at the study overall: Samples from collaborators originated in the United States, Italy and Spain and spanned both the acute and convalescent phases of COVID-19. The material from the prospective study consisted of cDNA or gDNA derived from T cells, B-cell-depleted T cells, or PBMCs. Deeply sampled blood TCRbeta repertoires from subjects exposed to, actively infected with, or recovered from COVID-19 were included in the dataset. The repertoires were released in a freely available public database meant as a resource for research on the immune response to SARS-CoV-2. The samples were drawn from the first 160 participants of the ongoing ImmuneRACE study and from 950 to 1,500 subjects provided by 6 global collaborators. A de-identified subject ID, COVID-19 status, age in years and sex were almost always included in the sample metadata. Where available, HLA class I and class II types were taken from metadata supplied by the sample provider and were not determined by assay-based typing.

Broader findings and caveats from the paper: The quantity of clinical and demographic metadata differed by source and by participant and was supplied without curation.

The collaborating institutions used their own protocols to collect whole blood in K2EDTA tubes. For TCRbeta analysis, collaborator samples were shipped as frozen whole blood, as isolated PBMCs, or as DNA extracted from either sample type. CDR1 MDHEN and CDR2 SYDVKM were looked up in the germline V gene. V trim: 2 bases; J trim: 6 bases; unmatched bases: 5. The cysteine opens and the phenylalanine closes a CDR3 of 14 amino acids. Just the 42-base CDR3 DNA is kept, in frame starting at base 1. TCRbeta CDR3 regions were amplified from genomic DNA using the immunoSEQ Assay, a bias-controlled multiplex PCR. In the original analysis: The number of nucleated cells in each sample was estimated by amplification of reference gene primers within the assay. Sequence reads were collapsed and filtered to measure the absolute abundance of every unique TCRbeta CDR3 rearrangement. For each sample, productive Simpson clonality was calculated as the square root of Simpson's diversity index over productive rearrangements. As stored in TCRdb, this immuneACCESS dataset retains in-frame rearrangements with V and J assigned. A fraction of the clones does not appear; measured against another copy, unresolved V genes explain less than half of the discrepancy, and the remainder lacks a known reason. That table gives V, J and clone size, and the DNA gave D and trimming. The sample table records about 210,000 clones; approximately 84% of these occur just once. Of the sample, 7.6% is held by the ten largest clones.

This clone was picked up a small number of times. What antigen it recognizes has not been identified. Within one base of it there is no much larger clone, and no base qualities were kept. Sequencing was performed on peripheral blood. The receptor chain draws on TRBV28 and TRBJ2-7, with 9 middle bases fitting TRBD2. The receptor was derived from a woman in her forties or fifties with active or convalescent COVID-19. DNA sequence: TGTGCCAGCAGTTTAGGACTAGCGAGCCCCGAGCAGTACTTC. Translated, it gives CASSLGLASPEQYF.